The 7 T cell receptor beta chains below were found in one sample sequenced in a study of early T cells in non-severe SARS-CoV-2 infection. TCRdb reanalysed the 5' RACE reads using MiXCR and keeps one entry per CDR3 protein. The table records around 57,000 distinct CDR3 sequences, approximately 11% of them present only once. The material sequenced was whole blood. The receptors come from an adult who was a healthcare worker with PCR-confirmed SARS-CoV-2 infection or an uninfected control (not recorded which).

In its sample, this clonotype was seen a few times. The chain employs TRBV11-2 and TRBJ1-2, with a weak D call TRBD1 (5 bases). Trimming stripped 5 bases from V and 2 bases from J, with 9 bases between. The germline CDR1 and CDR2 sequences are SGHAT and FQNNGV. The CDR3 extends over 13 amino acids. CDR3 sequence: CASSRGSNYGYTF. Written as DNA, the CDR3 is TGTGCCAGCAGCAGGGGATCCAACTATGGCTACACCTTC.

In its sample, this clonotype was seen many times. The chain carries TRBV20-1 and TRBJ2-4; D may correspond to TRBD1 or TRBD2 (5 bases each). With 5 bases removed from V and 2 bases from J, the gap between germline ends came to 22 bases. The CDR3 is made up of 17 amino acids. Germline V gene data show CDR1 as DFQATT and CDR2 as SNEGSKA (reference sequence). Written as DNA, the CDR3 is TGCAGTGCTGCCAAAGTCAGCGGTCAGGGCTCCAAAAACATTCAGTACTTC. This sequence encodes CSAAKVSGQGSKNIQYF.

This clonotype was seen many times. The CDR3 reads CASSFRTETYEQYF. The CDR3 bases are TGTGCCAGCAGTTTCAGGACCGAAACCTACGAGCAGTACTTC. The rearrangement links TRBV6-2 or TRBV6-3 to TRBJ2-7; D is undetermined. Germline V gene data show CDR1 as MNHEY and CDR2 as SVGEGT. This CDR3 has 14 amino acids. V lost 4 bases and J 2 bases, leaving 12 bases between the germline ends.

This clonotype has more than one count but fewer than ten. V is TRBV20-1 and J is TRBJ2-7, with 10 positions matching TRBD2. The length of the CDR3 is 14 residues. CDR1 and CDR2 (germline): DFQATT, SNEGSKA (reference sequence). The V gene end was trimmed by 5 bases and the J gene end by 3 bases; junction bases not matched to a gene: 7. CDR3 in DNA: TGCAGTGCTCCGTCTACTAGCGGGGTCTACGAGCAGTACTTC. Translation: CSAPSTSGVYEQYF.

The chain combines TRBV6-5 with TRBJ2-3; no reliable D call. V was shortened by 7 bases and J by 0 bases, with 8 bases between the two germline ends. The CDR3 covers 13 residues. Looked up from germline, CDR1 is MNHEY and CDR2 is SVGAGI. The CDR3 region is CASTRVSTDTQYF. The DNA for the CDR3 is TGTGCCAGCACCCGGGTCAGCACAGATACGCAGTATTTT.

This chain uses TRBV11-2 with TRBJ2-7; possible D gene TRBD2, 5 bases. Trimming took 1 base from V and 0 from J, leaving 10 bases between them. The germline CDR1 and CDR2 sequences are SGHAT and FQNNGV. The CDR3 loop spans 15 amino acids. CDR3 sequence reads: CASSLVSGISYEQYF. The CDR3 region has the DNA TGTGCCAGCAGCTTAGTTTCGGGGATCTCCTACGAGCAGTACTTC.

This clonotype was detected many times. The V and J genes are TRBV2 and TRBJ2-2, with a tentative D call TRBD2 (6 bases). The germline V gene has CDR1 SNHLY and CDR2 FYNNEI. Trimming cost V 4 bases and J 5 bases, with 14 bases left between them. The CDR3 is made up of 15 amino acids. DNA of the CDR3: TGTGCCAGCAGTGCCAGGGAGGTAACAACCGGGGAGCTGTTTTTT. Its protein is CASSAREVTTGELFF. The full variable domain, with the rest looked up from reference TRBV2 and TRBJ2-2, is EPEVTQTPSHQVTQMGQEVILRCVPISNHLYFYWYRQILGQKVEFLVSFYNNEISEKSEIFDDQFSVERPDGSNFTLKIRSTKLEDSAMYFCASSAREVTTGELFFGEGSRLTVL.